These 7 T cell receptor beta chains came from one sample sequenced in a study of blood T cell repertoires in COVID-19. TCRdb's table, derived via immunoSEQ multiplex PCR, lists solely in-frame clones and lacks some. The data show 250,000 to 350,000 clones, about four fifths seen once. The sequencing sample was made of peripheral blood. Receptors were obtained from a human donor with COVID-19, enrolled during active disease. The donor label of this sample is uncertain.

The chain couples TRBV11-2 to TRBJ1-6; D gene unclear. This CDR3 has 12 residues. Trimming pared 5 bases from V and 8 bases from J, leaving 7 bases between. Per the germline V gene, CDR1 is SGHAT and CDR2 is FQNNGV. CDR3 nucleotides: TGTGCCAGCAGCACCAGGCATTCACCCCTCCACTTT. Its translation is CASSTRHSPLHF.

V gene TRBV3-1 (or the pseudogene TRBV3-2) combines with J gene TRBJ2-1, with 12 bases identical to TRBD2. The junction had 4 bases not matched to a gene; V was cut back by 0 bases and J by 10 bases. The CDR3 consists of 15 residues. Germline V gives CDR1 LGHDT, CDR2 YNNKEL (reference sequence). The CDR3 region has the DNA TGTGCCAGCAGCCAAGACCTAGCGGGAGGGAGGGAGCAGTTCTTC. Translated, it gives CASSQDLAGGREQFF.

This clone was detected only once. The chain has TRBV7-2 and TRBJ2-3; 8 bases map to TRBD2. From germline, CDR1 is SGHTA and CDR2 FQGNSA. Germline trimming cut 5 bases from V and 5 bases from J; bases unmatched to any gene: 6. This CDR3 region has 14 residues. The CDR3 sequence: CASSERGSRDTQYF. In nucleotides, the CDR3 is TGTGCCAGCAGCGAGCGGGGGAGTCGAGATACGCAGTATTTT.

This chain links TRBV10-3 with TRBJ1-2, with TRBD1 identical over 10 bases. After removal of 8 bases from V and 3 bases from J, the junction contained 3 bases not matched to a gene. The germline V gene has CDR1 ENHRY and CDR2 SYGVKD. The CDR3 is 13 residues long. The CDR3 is CAIGTGVDYGYTF. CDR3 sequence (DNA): TGTGCCATCGGGACAGGGGTAGACTATGGCTACACCTTC.

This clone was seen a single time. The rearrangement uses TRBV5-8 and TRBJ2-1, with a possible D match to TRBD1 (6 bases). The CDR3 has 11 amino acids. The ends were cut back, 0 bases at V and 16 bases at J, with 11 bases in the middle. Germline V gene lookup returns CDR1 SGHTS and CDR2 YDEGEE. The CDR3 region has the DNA TGTGCCAGCAGCTTGGGGGGGCGCGAATTCTTC. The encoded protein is CASSLGGREFF.

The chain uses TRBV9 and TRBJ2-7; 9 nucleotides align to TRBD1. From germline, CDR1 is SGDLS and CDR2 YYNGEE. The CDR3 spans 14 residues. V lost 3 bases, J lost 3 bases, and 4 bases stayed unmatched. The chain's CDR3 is CASSEGQGYYEQYF. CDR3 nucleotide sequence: TGTGCCAGCAGCGAGGGACAGGGATACTACGAGCAGTACTTC. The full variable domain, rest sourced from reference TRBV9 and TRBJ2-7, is DSGVTQTPKHLITATGQRVTLRCSPRSGDLSVYWYQQSLDQGLQFLIQYYNGEERAKGNILERFSAQQFPDLHSELNLSSLELGDSALYFCASSEGQGYYEQYFGPGTRLTVT.

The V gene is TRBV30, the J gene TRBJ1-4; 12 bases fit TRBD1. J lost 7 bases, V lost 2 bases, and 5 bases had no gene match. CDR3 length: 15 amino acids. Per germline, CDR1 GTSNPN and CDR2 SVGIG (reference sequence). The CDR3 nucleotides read TGTGCCTGGAGTCCCGGGACAGGGGGCTTTGAAAAACTGTTTTTT. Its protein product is CAWSPGTGGFEKLFF.